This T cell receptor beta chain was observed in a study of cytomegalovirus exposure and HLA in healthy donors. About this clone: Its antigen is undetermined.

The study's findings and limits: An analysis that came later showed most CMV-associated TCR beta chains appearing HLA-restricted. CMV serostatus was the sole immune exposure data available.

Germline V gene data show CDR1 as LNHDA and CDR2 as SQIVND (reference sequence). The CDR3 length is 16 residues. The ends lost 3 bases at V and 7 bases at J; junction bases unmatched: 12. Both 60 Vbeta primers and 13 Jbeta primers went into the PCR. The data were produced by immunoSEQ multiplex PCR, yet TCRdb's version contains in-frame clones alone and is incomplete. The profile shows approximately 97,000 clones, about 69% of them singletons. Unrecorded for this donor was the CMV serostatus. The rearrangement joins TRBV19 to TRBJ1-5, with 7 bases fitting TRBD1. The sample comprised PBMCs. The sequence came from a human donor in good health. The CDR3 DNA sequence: TGTGCCAGTAGTATGTATGAGGGAGAGGGGGCCCAGCCCCAGCATTTT. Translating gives CASSMYEGEGAQPQHF.